This is a list of T cell receptor beta chains from one sample in a study of blood T cell repertoires in COVID-19. Measured with immunoSEQ multiplex PCR; TCRdb has only the in-frame clones, and not every one. Counted here are approximately 170,000 clones, 80% to 90% occurring once; the ten biggest clones make up roughly 19%. Material: peripheral blood. The receptors shown here come from a woman between 65 and 79 years old who had recovered from COVID-19. CDR3s leave out the opening cysteine and the closing phenylalanine or tryptophan. Fields, in order: V gene, CDR3 protein.

V gene: TRBV19
CDR3 protein: ASSLKQQWKDSPLH

V gene: TRBV3-1/TRBV3-2
CDR3 protein: ASSPGSGRVGEQF

V gene: TRBV27
CDR3 protein: ASSFGHSSTDTQY

V gene: TRBV5-4
CDR3 protein: ASSGPLPYEQY

V gene: TRBV4-1
CDR3 protein: ASSQVVLAEDEQY

V gene: TRBV3-1/TRBV3-2
CDR3 protein: ASSQPLGPNEQF

V gene: TRBV30
CDR3 protein: AWSPGGGQETQY

V gene: TRBV3-1/TRBV3-2
CDR3 protein: ASSQDVRPGGGSGNTIY

V gene: TRBV2
CDR3 protein: ASSWAGENTGELF

V gene: TRBV12-3/TRBV12-4
CDR3 protein: ASSPGGRSPLH

V gene: TRBV4-1
CDR3 protein: ASSQGMGFGANVLT

V gene: TRBV19
CDR3 protein: ASSIVPAGGANVLT

V gene: TRBV18
CDR3 protein: ASSPRQGAGEAF

V gene: TRBV19
CDR3 protein: ASSMLQVYSDTQY

V gene: TRBV18
CDR3 protein: ASSPAGYASYGYT

V gene: TRBV2
CDR3 protein: ASRGGQGSYGYT

V gene: TRBV15
CDR3 protein: ATPTGAGEQF

V gene: TRBV11-2
CDR3 protein: ASSRPGLDTQY

V gene: TRBV28
CDR3 protein: ASSSSGQSSSGNTIY

V gene: TRBV6-1
CDR3 protein: ASSEGAQPQH

V gene: TRBV19
CDR3 protein: ASSEEDYGYT

V gene: TRBV18
CDR3 protein: ASSPVRGSYEQY

V gene: TRBV2
CDR3 protein: ASRGDREEKLF

V gene: TRBV5-4
CDR3 protein: ASSLAGRQADTQY

V gene: TRBV6-5
CDR3 protein: ASAEQMNTEAF

V gene: TRBV5-1
CDR3 protein: ASSFGSEFEAF

V gene: TRBV25-1
CDR3 protein: ASSEAGVPSNQPQH

V gene: TRBV6-5
CDR3 protein: ASSPRGQAYEQY

V gene: TRBV9
CDR3 protein: ASSPEGRGNTIY

V gene: TRBV24-1
CDR3 protein: ATRQGASNEQF

V gene: TRBV7-6
CDR3 protein: ASSLAGLEGVREQY

V gene: TRBV2
CDR3 protein: ASREGLAGATGELF

V gene: TRBV7-3
CDR3 protein: ASSLGGLPSSYNEQF

V gene: TRBV4-2
CDR3 protein: ASSQERTVKETQY

V gene: TRBV7-9
CDR3 protein: ASSPASGGDDNEQF

V gene: TRBV30
CDR3 protein: AWSVRGDRVGAEAF

V gene: TRBV18
CDR3 protein: ASSDDTNYGYT

V gene: TRBV4-2
CDR3 protein: ASSQPGVAGGLSEQY

V gene: TRBV6-2/TRBV6-3
CDR3 protein: ASSSGTSGSLGTGELF

V gene: TRBV7-9
CDR3 protein: ASSRGGGGSYNEQF

V gene: TRBV9
CDR3 protein: ASSVGASTNENAF

V gene: TRBV5-1
CDR3 protein: ASSPLTSGQETQY